This T cell receptor beta chain was observed in a study of shared clonotypes between healthy human individuals (dated by TCRdb to 2019 to 2021). A note on the overall study: The cohort included a few men and a couple of women between 18 and 49 years of age. For each donor, CD4 naive and CD4 memory were each given three plates, CD8 naive was given two plates, and CD8 memory was given one plate. To estimate repertoire size and how much clonotypes are shared between individuals, the study performed deep sequencing of blood TCR repertoires from five healthy adults. Libraries were prepared and TCR repertoires were sequenced by different laboratories using diverse techniques, in order to increase sequencing depth and limit assay-specific biases. Per donor, leukapheresis produced somewhere between about 0.9 and 9.5 billion PBMCs. Paper-wide results and their limitations: Sampling was limited to blood, and TCR repertoires in tissue likely differ from TCR repertoires in blood. Pairwise subsampling led to the expectation that sequencing depth would affect the degree of clonotype sharing among donors. Sharing across four donors was observed for approximately 4.6% of naive CD4, 3.5% of naive CD8, around 2.5% of memory CD4, and roughly 0.4% of memory CD8 clonotypes. Naive subsets generally had larger estimated clonotype richness than memory subsets. The small number of donors limited the genetic and exposure-history diversity represented. Even with the large sequencing depth, rarefaction of the sorted-subset datasets indicated that sequencing was incomplete. Compared with non-shared clonotypes, clonotypes shared by all four sorted-subset donors had higher generation probabilities.

Healthy HIV-negative adults with no recently reported acute infections or vaccinations were included as donors. Only Caucasian adults living in Nashville, Tennessee, USA were represented among the donors. CD4+ T cells were enriched through magnetic negative selection, after which naive cells were positively selected on CD45RA and the remaining negative fraction served as the memory subset. Blood was collected by leukapheresis, and PBMCs were isolated by Ficoll-Histopaque density gradient centrifugation and then cryopreserved in liquid nitrogen vapor phase. Purity and quantity of every magnetically sorted T cell population were checked by analytical flow cytometry. Genomic DNA was isolated from every sorted fraction and measured by UV absorbance on a Nanodrop 2000c. Using the deep immunoSEQ assay, multiplex PCR amplified TCR CDR3 regions from genomic DNA. Genomic DNA extracted from each cell subset was distributed evenly over all wells of several immunoSEQ 96-well plates, and each plate served as one replicate. For sorted subsets, approximately 210 ng genomic DNA, equal to tens of thousands of T cell genomes, was loaded into each replicate PCR. The purified libraries were quantified using a Qubit 3.0 fluorometer, sized with a Bioanalyzer 2100, and then quantified again using the KAPA Library Quantification kit. A separate single-read 150-cycle Illumina NextSeq 550 flow cell was used to sequence each immunoSEQ 96-well plate. In the original analysis: Because the immunoSEQ output held only junctional sequences and lacked quality scores, the filtering could not match the filtering applied to full-length reads. To assign V/J genes and CDR3, sequences were annotated against IMGT germline references using PyIR, a Python wrapper for IgBLAST v1.9. Reads were removed for weak V/J assignments (E-value above 1e-6), missing CDR3, stop codons, out-of-frame junctions, or ambiguous translated residues. V3J clonotypes were defined as sequences sharing an identical inferred V gene, J gene, and CDR3 amino acid sequence. Percentage overlap between repertoires was computed as shared unique clonotypes divided by the size of the smaller repertoire. RTK rarefaction, the Chao1 estimator, and Recon v2.1 estimates of unobserved clonotypes were used to assess repertoire richness. Generation probabilities were computed with OLGA for all TCRbeta clonotypes obtained by the gDNA method from a few donors. TCRdb carries this immuneACCESS record with in-frame sequences only. Its versions omit some clonotypes, under half of them owing to an unresolved V gene in the studies checked, with the rest unexplained. The V and J calls and clone size were taken over from that table, and D and trimming were inferred from the DNA. The sample includes some 2,400,000 clones, with 95% observed a single time. Of the sample, 0.1% to 0.15% falls within the top ten clones.

As for this clone: The clone's antigen remains unknown. It has no much larger one-base neighbor in the sample; base qualities were not kept. Other DNA sequences of this sample code for an identical CDR3.

The source of this sequence is a man between 18 and 29 years old in good health. Sequencing input: naive CD4+ T cells sorted from blood. Interpreted using the paper, the cell subset or site label stands for: CD45RA+ positively selected.

The DNA sequence reads TGCGCCAGCAGTGAGTCTGGGTCTAGCACAGATACGCAGTATTTT. It translates as CASSESGSSTDTQYF. The V and J segments used are TRBV10-1 and TRBJ2-3; no D gene is confidently identified. The germline V gene encodes CDR1 WNHNN and CDR2 SYGVQD (reference sequence). The CDR3 numbers 15 residues from cysteine through phenylalanine. Only CDR3 DNA remains: 45 bases, in frame from the first base. Deletion took 0 bases off V and 0 bases off J, with a span of 7 bases between the germline ends.